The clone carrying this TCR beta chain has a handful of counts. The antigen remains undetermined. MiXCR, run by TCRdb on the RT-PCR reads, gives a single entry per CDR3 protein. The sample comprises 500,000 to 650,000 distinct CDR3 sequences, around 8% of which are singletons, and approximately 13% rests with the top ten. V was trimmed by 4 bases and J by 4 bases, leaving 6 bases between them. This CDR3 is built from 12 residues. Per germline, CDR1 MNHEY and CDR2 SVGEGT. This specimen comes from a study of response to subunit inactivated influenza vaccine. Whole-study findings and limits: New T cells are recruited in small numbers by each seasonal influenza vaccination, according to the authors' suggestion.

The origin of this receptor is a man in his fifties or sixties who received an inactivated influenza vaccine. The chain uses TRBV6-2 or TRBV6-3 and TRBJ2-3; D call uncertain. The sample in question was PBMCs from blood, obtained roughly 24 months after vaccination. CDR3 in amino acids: CASSSFSDTQYF. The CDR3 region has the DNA TGTGCCAGCAGTTCTTTTTCAGATACGCAGTATTTT.